Each of the 25 T cell receptor beta chains below was sequenced from the same sample in a study of cytomegalovirus exposure and HLA in healthy donors. Clones were sequenced by immunoSEQ multiplex PCR, and TCRdb holds only the in-frame ones, with some missing. The table records about 160,000 clones, roughly 96% of them present only once. Sequenced input: PBMCs. All receptors derive from a young woman in good health and CMV-seronegative.

The chain carries TRBV4-1 and TRBJ2-1, with 7 bases aligning to TRBD2. This CDR3 is 12 amino acids long. After removal of 1 base from V and 10 bases from J, the junction contained 1 base not matched to a gene. The germline gives CDR1 MGHRA, CDR2 YSYEKL. The CDR3 DNA is TGCGCCAGCAGCCAAGGGCGGGGGGAGCAGTTCTTC. It encodes CASSQGRGEQFF.

The chain links TRBV25-1 to TRBJ1-2; D is undetermined. CDR3 length equals 15 residues. The V and J ends lost 4 bases and 8 bases respectively, with 20 bases between them. Germline V gives CDR1 MGHDK, CDR2 SYGVNS. The CDR3 DNA sequence: TGTGCCAGCAGTGGATATGGGGAGTCCCACCGCGGCTACACCTTC. Its protein is CASSGYGESHRGYTF.

The CDR3 here is CASSEVRAGVTDTQYF. In DNA form, the CDR3 reads TGTGCCAGCAGTGAAGTCCGAGCGGGGGTCACAGATACGCAGTATTTT. The J gene is TRBJ2-3, the V gene TRBV6-1; 8 bases fit TRBD2. The germline V gene encodes CDR1 MNHNS and CDR2 SASEGT. The CDR3 is 16 amino acids. The J segment lost 2 bases and the V segment lost 1 base, leaving 5 bases of the junction unmatched.

In its sample, this clone was seen once. The rearrangement joins TRBV2 to TRBJ2-2; D is unresolved. V dropped 4 bases and J dropped 7 bases, with 7 bases sitting between them. This CDR3 is built from 12 residues. Germline V gene data show CDR1 as SNHLY and CDR2 as FYNNEI. The CDR3 DNA sequence: TGTGCCAGCAGTGGTCTTAGCGGGGAGCTGTTTTTT. Its translation is CASSGLSGELFF.

The genes are TRBV27 and TRBJ2-7; 11 nucleotides agree with TRBD1. V trimming: 5 bases; J trimming: 6 bases; junction bases outside the gene matches: 6. Germline CDR1 is MNHEY and CDR2 is SMNVEV (reference sequence). This CDR3 has 14 residues. In DNA form, the CDR3 reads TGTGCCAGCAGTCTCGGACAGGGGGCCGCCGAGCAGTACTTC. Its protein product is CASSLGQGAAEQYF.

This chain connects TRBV30 to TRBJ2-3, with a tentative D call TRBD1 (8 bases). Germline CDR1 reads GTSNPN; CDR2 reads SVGIG (reference sequence). This CDR3 contains 16 residues. V gave up 4 bases and J gave up 7 bases, with 24 bases separating them. CDR3 sequence: CAWTQSAYRGGYTQYF. The CDR3 DNA reads as TGTGCCTGGACCCAGAGTGCGTACAGGGGGGGTTATACGCAGTATTTT. Complete variable domain (other parts from reference TRBV30 and TRBJ2-3): SQTIHQWPATLVQPVGSPLSLECTVEGTSNPNLYWYRQAAGRGLQLLFYSVGIGQISSEVPQNLSASRPQDRQFILSSKKLLLSDSGFYLCAWTQSAYRGGYTQYFGPGTRLTVL.

The rearrangement uses TRBV7-2 and TRBJ2-3; 12 nucleotides agree with TRBD2. CDR1 SGHTA and CDR2 FQGNSA come from the germline V gene. The J segment lost 4 bases and the V segment lost 1 base, leaving 3 bases of the junction unmatched. The CDR3 is 16 residues long. CDR3 region: CASSLVPSGGADTQYF. The DNA for the CDR3 is TGTGCCAGCAGCTTAGTCCCTAGCGGGGGGGCAGATACGCAGTATTTT.

The chain employs TRBV5-6 and TRBJ2-7; 7 bases agree with TRBD1. CDR1 is SGHDT and CDR2 is YYEEEE in the germline V gene. Trimming took 4 bases from V and 4 from J; bases not matched to a gene: 5. This CDR3 is built from 13 residues. CDR3 amino acids: CASSLRDSYEQYF. As DNA, the CDR3 is TGTGCCAGCAGCCTTCGGGACAGTTACGAGCAGTACTTC.

This chain uses TRBV11-3 with TRBJ2-7; maybe TRBD1 (6 bases). Per the germline V gene, CDR1 is SGHNT and CDR2 is YENEEA. CDR3 length equals 16 residues. Trimming left V 0 bases short and J 4 bases short, with 16 bases between. The CDR3 nucleotides read TGTGCCAGCAGCTTAGAACCAAGGGGGTCCCGTTACGAGCAGTACTTC. It translates to CASSLEPRGSRYEQYF.

The V gene is TRBV18, the J gene TRBJ2-7, with 8 positions matching TRBD1. In germline, CDR1 is KGHSH, CDR2 LQKENI. The CDR3 spans 16 residues. J lost 4 bases, V lost 0 bases, and 8 bases had no gene match. The CDR3 nucleotides read TGTGCCAGCTCACCACCGAGGACAGGGAATCGGTACGAGCAGTACTTC. Amino acid sequence: CASSPPRTGNRYEQYF. Combining the CDR3 with reference TRBV18 and TRBJ2-7 gives the whole variable domain NAGVMQNPRHLVRRRGQEARLRCSPMKGHSHVYWYRQLPEEGLKFMVYLQKENIIDESGMPKERFSAEFPKEGPSILRIQQVVRGDSAAYFCASSPPRTGNRYEQYFGPGTRLTVT.

The chain couples TRBV27 to TRBJ1-2; D unresolved. CDR3 length: 18 amino acids. V was cut by 5 bases and J by 2 bases, with 24 bases left in between. CDR1 and CDR2 (germline): MNHEY, SMNVEV (reference sequence). CDR3 protein: CASSPYLDRSGKNYGYTF. In nucleotides, the CDR3 is TGTGCCAGCAGTCCCTACTTAGATCGTAGCGGGAAAAACTATGGCTACACCTTC.

The chain carries TRBV21-1 and TRBJ2-1; the D segment call TRBD2 is taken from the table without a DNA check. TRBV21-1 is tagged as a pseudogene. The CDR3 loop spans 17 amino acids. CDR3 in amino acids: CASSKVGTSRSYNEQFF. Written as DNA, the CDR3 is TGTGCCAGCAGCAAAGTAGGGACTAGTAGGTCCTACAATGAGCAGTTCTTC.

The genes are TRBV9 and TRBJ2-2, with TRBD2 matching 8 bases. Germline CDR1 SGDLS, CDR2 YYNGEE. The CDR3 loop spans 16 amino acids. With 4 bases clipped from V and 5 bases from J, the junction kept 10 bases outside the gene matches. The CDR3 sequence: CASSPGLAGATGELFF. The CDR3 region has the DNA TGTGCCAGCAGCCCCGGACTAGCTGGGGCGACCGGGGAGCTGTTTTTT.

A single count supports this clone. The chain uses TRBV27 and TRBJ2-7; 7 positions match TRBD1. The ends lost 8 bases at V and 1 base at J; junction bases unmatched: 5. The CDR3 is 13 amino acids. CDR1 and CDR2 from the germline V gene are MNHEY and SMNVEV (reference sequence). The CDR3 region is CASGRQGSYEQYF. CDR3 DNA sequence: TGTGCCAGCGGTCGACAGGGTTCCTACGAGCAGTACTTC.

In its sample, this clone was seen once. V usage is TRBV2 and J usage is TRBJ2-3; D gene ambiguous. The CDR3 length is 14 residues. The V end lost 4 bases, the J end lost 1 base, and 9 bases lay between the germline ends. Per the germline V gene, CDR1 is SNHLY and CDR2 is FYNNEI. CDR3 sequence reads: CASSASSGTDTQYF. The CDR3 DNA reads as TGTGCCAGCAGTGCGTCGTCAGGCACAGATACGCAGTATTTT. Full variable domain (remainder filled in from reference TRBV2 and TRBJ2-3): EPEVTQTPSHQVTQMGQEVILRCVPISNHLYFYWYRQILGQKVEFLVSFYNNEISEKSEIFDDQFSVERPDGSNFTLKIRSTKLEDSAMYFCASSASSGTDTQYFGPGTRLTVL.

The CDR3 DNA reads as TGTGCCAGCAGCCCCCGGGGGGCGCAAGCCCACGAGCAGTACTTC. It specifies CASSPRGAQAHEQYF. The V gene is TRBV5-4, the J gene TRBJ2-7; possible D gene TRBD2, 7 bases. CDR3 length: 15 residues. Looked up from germline, CDR1 is SGHNT and CDR2 is YYREEE (reference sequence). V was clipped by 4 bases and J by 5 bases, with 19 bases between them.

The chain employs TRBV9 and TRBJ1-1; 7 bases align to TRBD1. Trimming removed 4 bases from V and 2 bases from J; junction bases left unmatched: 17. Germline CDR1 and CDR2: SGDLS and YYNGEE. The CDR3 is made up of 18 amino acids. The CDR3 protein is CASSRYTILTGRNTEAFF. CDR3 in DNA: TGTGCCAGCAGCAGGTATACAATCTTGACAGGGCGAAACACTGAAGCTTTCTTT.

The rearrangement links TRBV5-1 to TRBJ2-3; D perhaps matches TRBD1 (6 bases). This CDR3 has 14 amino acids. Germline-derived CDR1 and CDR2 are SGHRS and YFSETQ. Trimming cost V 4 bases and J 2 bases, with 11 bases left between them. In DNA form, the CDR3 reads TGCGCCAGCAGCCCTACAGGGCACACAGATACGCAGTATTTT. Amino acids: CASSPTGHTDTQYF.

The chain combines TRBV7-2 with TRBJ2-7; D is undetermined. This CDR3 has 12 amino acids. V was cut by 5 bases and J by 2 bases, with 7 bases left in between. The germline V gene encodes CDR1 SGHTA and CDR2 FQGNSA. The CDR3 sequence: CASSKQTYEQYF. CDR3 nucleotide sequence: TGTGCCAGCAGCAAACAAACCTACGAGCAGTACTTC.

V gene TRBV5-4 combines with J gene TRBJ2-5; tentative D call: TRBD2 (6 bases). The V and J ends lost 2 bases and 2 bases respectively, with 7 bases between them. In germline, CDR1 is SGHNT, CDR2 YYREEE (reference sequence). This CDR3 comprises 13 residues. The CDR3 reads CASSFRGQETQYF. In nucleotides, the CDR3 is TGTGCCAGCAGCTTCCGGGGGCAAGAGACCCAGTACTTC. The entire variable domain, with the rest obtained from reference TRBV5-4 and TRBJ2-5, is as follows: ETGVTQSPTHLIKTRGQQVTLRCSSQSGHNTVSWYQQALGQGPQFIFQYYREEENGRGNFPPRFSGLQFPNYSSELNVNALELDDSALYLCASSFRGQETQYFGPGTRLLVL.

The gene calls are TRBV19 and TRBJ1-2; 7 bases fit TRBD1. Trimming removed 6 bases from V and 8 bases from J; junction bases left unmatched: 15. The CDR3 is 15 residues long. Germline V gene lookup returns CDR1 LNHDA and CDR2 SQIVND (reference sequence). For the CDR3, the DNA is TGTGCCAGTAGCCCAAATCCTCTATACAGGGGAGGCTACACCTTC. This sequence encodes CASSPNPLYRGGYTF.

V usage is TRBV6-5 and J usage is TRBJ2-7, with 8 bases aligning to TRBD2. Germline trimming cut 5 bases from V and 0 bases from J; bases unmatched to any gene: 3. Germline V gene data show CDR1 as MNHEY and CDR2 as SVGAGI. The CDR3 loop spans 14 amino acids. In nucleotides, the CDR3 is TGTGCCAGCAGTCTTAGCGGGGCCTCCTACGAGCAGTACTTC. This translates into CASSLSGASYEQYF.

The chain carries TRBV5-6 and TRBJ1-2, with a weak D call TRBD1 (5 bases). The CDR3 totals 14 residues. Germline values: CDR1 SGHDT, CDR2 YYEEEE. Trimming shortened V by 6 bases and J by 5 bases, and 17 bases separated the two germline ends. In DNA form, the CDR3 reads TGTGCCAGCAACTACCAGGGTATTGGGTATGGCTACACCTTC. Translating it yields CASNYQGIGYGYTF.

The chain combines TRBV6-1 with TRBJ1-1, with D maybe TRBD1 (6 bases). Trimming cost V 4 bases and J 4 bases, with 22 bases left between them. The CDR3 spans 17 residues. The germline V gene encodes CDR1 MNHNS and CDR2 SASEGT. CDR3 in amino acids: CASSVTGYTLQRTEAFF. CDR3 coding DNA: TGTGCCAGCAGTGTCACAGGGTACACCCTACAACGCACTGAAGCTTTCTTT.

This clone was recorded only once. This chain joins TRBV5-1 and TRBJ2-3; D might be TRBD1 (6 bases). The CDR3 is made up of 15 amino acids. Germline CDR1 SGHRS, CDR2 YFSETQ. With 0 bases removed from V and 9 bases from J, the gap between germline ends came to 17 bases. The CDR3, as DNA: TGCGCCAGCAGCTTGGCCCAGACAGGCTATGGGACGCAGTATTTT. As protein: CASSLAQTGYGTQYF.